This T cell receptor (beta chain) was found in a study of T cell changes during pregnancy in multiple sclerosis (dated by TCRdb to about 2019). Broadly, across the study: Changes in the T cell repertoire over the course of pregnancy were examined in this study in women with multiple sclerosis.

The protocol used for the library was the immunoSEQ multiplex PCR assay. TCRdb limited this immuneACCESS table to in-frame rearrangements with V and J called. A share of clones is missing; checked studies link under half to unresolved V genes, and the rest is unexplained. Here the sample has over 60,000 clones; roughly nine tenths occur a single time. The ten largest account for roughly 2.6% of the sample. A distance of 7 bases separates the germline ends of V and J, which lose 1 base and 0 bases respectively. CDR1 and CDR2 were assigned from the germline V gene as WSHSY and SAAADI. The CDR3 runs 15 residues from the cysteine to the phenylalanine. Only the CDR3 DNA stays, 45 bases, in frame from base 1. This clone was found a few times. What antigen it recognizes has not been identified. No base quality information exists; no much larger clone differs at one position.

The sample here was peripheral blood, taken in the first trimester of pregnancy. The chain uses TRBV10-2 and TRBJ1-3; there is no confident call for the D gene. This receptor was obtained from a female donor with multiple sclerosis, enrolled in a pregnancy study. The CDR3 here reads CASSEWSTSGNTIYF. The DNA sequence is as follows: TGCGCCAGCAGTGAGTGGAGTACCTCTGGAAACACCATATATTTT.